A single TCR beta chain is shown here with its context. Its matching antigen is unknown. The data were obtained in a study of cytomegalovirus exposure and HLA in healthy donors. General study findings and limits: Testing in vitro showed three CMV-associated chains specific for CMV antigens. Cytomegalovirus association was assigned to some 160 TCR beta chains. Immune exposure data for these donors was limited to CMV serostatus. There was a cluster of highly shared sequence variants that was likely a sequencing artifact.

PCR amplification relied on 60 Vbeta primers (plus 13 Jbeta primers). Sequencing was performed with immunoSEQ multiplex PCR; in TCRdb, only in-frame clones are kept and a portion is missing. In the table there are some 150,000 clones, less than 80% of which are singletons. The germline V gene has CDR1 SGHRS and CDR2 YFSETQ. The CDR3 is made up of 15 amino acids. Trimming took 4 bases from V and 1 from J, leaving 14 bases between them. What was sequenced was PBMCs. The clonotype originates from a man between 45 and 60 years old in good health and CMV-seropositive. V and J are TRBV5-1 and TRBJ2-5, with D maybe TRBD1 (6 bases). For the CDR3, the DNA is TGCGCCAGCAGCCCCCAACCGACAGGCCAAGAGACCCAGTACTTC. Translation gives CASSPQPTGQETQYF.